This passage covers 2 T cell receptor beta chains from one sample sequenced in a study of monozygotic twins with inflammatory bowel disease. From the 5' RACE reads, TCRdb lists one entry per CDR3 protein and no DNA. This sample's clone table lists more than 300,000 distinct CDR3 sequences. Sequenced input: blood. These receptors all come from a human donor with ulcerative colitis or Crohn's disease, or a healthy co-twin of an affected twin (not recorded which).

The chain employs TRBV6-5 and TRBJ1-1; the TRBD1 assignment by TCRdb is unverifiable without DNA. CDR3 length equals 16 residues. CDR1 and CDR2 from the germline V gene are MNHEY and SVGAGI. The CDR3 loop is CASSYRRASNDGHDFF.

This chain connects TRBV6-1 to TRBJ2-3; the D call from TCRdb, TRBD1, cannot be confirmed without DNA. Germline values: CDR1 MNHNS, CDR2 SASEGT. The CDR3 loop spans 15 amino acids. The CDR3 sequence is CASSSGQGATDTQYF.